The 9 T cell receptor beta chains in this list originate from one sample, sequenced in a study of beta chain features in type 1 diabetes. What was sequenced were expressed TCRB transcripts, since all of the isolated RNA had been reverse transcribed. Measured with immunoSEQ multiplex PCR; TCRdb has only the in-frame clones, and not every one. In the table there are about 320,000 clones, about 15% of which are singletons. The source material was central memory CD4+ T cells from blood. The source is a man under 40 in good health.

This clone showed up many times. The chain uses TRBV7-2 and TRBJ2-3; maybe TRBD2 (6 bases). This CDR3 has 17 residues. CDR1 and CDR2 (germline): SGHTA, FQGNSA. Deletions cut 2 bases from V and 2 bases from J, with 17 bases between. The chain's CDR3 is CASSLSAGRGPTDTQYF. For the CDR3, the DNA is TGTGCCAGCAGCTTATCAGCCGGGAGAGGCCCCACAGATACGCAGTATTTT.

The table lists this clone with a few counts. The rearrangement joins TRBV2 to TRBJ1-1; D remains ambiguous. The germline V gene encodes CDR1 SNHLY and CDR2 FYNNEI. V lost 4 bases, J lost 4 bases, and 7 bases lay in between. CDR3 length: 12 residues. The CDR3 region has the DNA TGTGCCAGCAGTGTCGTCGGCACTGAAGCTTTCTTT. The encoded protein is CASSVVGTEAFF.

This chain links TRBV11-2 with TRBJ2-5; TRBD2 might be the D (6 bases). With 5 bases removed from V and 3 bases from J, the gap between germline ends came to 16 bases. CDR1 and CDR2 (germline): SGHAT, FQNNGV. The CDR3 extends over 15 amino acids. The CDR3 sequence: CASSLGPRGEETQYF. DNA for the CDR3: TGTGCCAGCAGCCTGGGACCGCGGGGCGAAGAGACCCAGTACTTC.

This clone appeared many times. The gene calls are TRBV27 and TRBJ2-5; possible D gene TRBD2, 5 bases. The CDR3 runs to 14 residues. V lost 6 bases and J 5 bases, leaving 16 bases between the germline ends. Germline CDR1 MNHEY, CDR2 SMNVEV (reference sequence). The DNA for the CDR3 is TGTGCCAGCAGCTCCCTGTGGGCTAGCGAGACCCAGTACTTC. Encoded protein: CASSSLWASETQYF.

This clone occurred a few times. The chain employs TRBV19 and TRBJ1-1; D not resolved. The germline gives CDR1 LNHDA, CDR2 SQIVND (reference sequence). The CDR3 runs to 12 residues. Between the trimmed V and J ends, which lost 6 bases and 0 bases, there was a span of 5 bases. CDR3 sequence (DNA): TGTGCCAGTAGCACAGTGAACACTGAAGCTTTCTTT. This codes for CASSTVNTEAFF.

This clone appeared a few times. V gene TRBV19 combines with J gene TRBJ2-1; D remains ambiguous. Germline V gene data show CDR1 as LNHDA and CDR2 as SQIVND (reference sequence). Deletions cut 3 bases from V and 6 bases from J, with 6 bases between. CDR3 length: 12 residues. CDR3 loop: CASSIRINEQFF. The CDR3 DNA is TGTGCCAGTAGTATCCGGATCAATGAGCAGTTCTTC.

This clone was found many times. V usage is TRBV14 and J usage is TRBJ2-1; 13 bases line up with TRBD2. Germline V CDR1 and CDR2: SGHDN, FVKESK. Trimming cost V 4 bases and J 8 bases; bases outside gene matches: 5. CDR3 length: 15 residues. CDR3 protein: CASSPYGLAGDEQFF. The CDR3 DNA sequence: TGTGCCAGCAGCCCATATGGACTAGCGGGAGATGAGCAGTTCTTC.

This clone came up a few times. The V call is TRBV20-1, the J call TRBJ1-1; D call uncertain. Germline V gene lookup returns CDR1 DFQATT and CDR2 SNEGSKA (reference sequence). The CDR3 runs 10 residues. The V end was cut by 6 bases, the J end by 1 base, with 3 bases between. The CDR3 DNA sequence: TGCAGTGCCGAGAACACTGAAGCTTTCTTT. Encoded protein: CSAENTEAFF.

This clone came up a few times. The gene calls are TRBV6-5 and TRBJ1-2, with unresolved D. Germline V lookup: CDR1 MNHEY, CDR2 SVGAGI. The CDR3 sequence is 14 residues long. Deletions cut 5 bases from V and 4 bases from J, with 14 bases between. CDR3 loop: CASSKEDGFYGYTF. In DNA form, the CDR3 reads TGTGCCAGCAGTAAAGAGGACGGTTTCTATGGCTACACCTTC.